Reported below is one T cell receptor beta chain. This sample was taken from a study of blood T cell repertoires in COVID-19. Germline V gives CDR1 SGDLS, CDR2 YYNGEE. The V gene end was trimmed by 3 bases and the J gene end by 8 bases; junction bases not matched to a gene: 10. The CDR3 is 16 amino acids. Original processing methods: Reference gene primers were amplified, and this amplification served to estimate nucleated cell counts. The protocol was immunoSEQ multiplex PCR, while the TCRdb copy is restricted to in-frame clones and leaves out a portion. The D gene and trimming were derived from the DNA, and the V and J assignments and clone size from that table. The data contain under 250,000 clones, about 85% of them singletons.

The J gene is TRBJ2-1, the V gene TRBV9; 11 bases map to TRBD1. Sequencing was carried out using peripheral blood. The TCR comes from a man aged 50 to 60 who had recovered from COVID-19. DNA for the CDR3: TGTGCCAGCAGCGAACCCGGACAGGGGGCTTTACATGAGCAGTTCTTC. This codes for CASSEPGQGALHEQFF.